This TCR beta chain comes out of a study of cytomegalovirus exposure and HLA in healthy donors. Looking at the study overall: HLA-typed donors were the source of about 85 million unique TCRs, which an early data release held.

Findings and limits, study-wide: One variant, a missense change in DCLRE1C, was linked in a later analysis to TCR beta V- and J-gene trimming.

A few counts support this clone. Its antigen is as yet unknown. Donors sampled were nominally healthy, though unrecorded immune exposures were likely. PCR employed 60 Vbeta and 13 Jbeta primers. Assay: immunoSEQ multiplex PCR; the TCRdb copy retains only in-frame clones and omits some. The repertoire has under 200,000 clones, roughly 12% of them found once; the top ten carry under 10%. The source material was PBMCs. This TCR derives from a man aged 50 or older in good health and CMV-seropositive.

The DNA for the CDR3 is TGTGCCAGCAGTTACTCCGGGACAGGGGGGACGGAGACCCAGTACTTC. It translates to CASSYSGTGGTETQYF. The V gene is TRBV6-6, the J gene TRBJ2-5; 11 bases are shared with TRBD1. The CDR3 has 16 residues. Germline V gene lookup returns CDR1 MNHNY and CDR2 SVGAGI (reference sequence). The junction had 5 bases not matched to a gene; V was cut back by 0 bases and J by 5 bases.